The clone carrying this T cell receptor beta chain was seen a handful of times. The antigen remains undetermined. The data are from a study of CD8 T cells in ankylosing spondylitis. Library preparation for TCR beta used quantitative 5'-RACE with molecular barcodes. TCRdb re-called the 5' RACE reads with MiXCR, one entry per CDR3 protein. Of a few hundred thousand distinct CDR3 sequences listed, around 8% are singletons. This CDR3 is built from 11 residues. V gave up 4 bases and J gave up 8 bases, with 11 bases separating them. Germline CDR1 SQVTM, CDR2 ANQGSEA. Study-wide results and caveats: Peripheral blood samples showed relatively rare disease-linked clones, and these clones were CD8+. Enrichment of disease-linked clones was reportedly significant in matched ankylosing spondylitis synovial fluid. Ankylosing spondylitis blood seemed to carry a telltale TCR beta motif made of several highly homologous variants.

The clonotype was recovered from a male donor with ankylosing spondylitis. Sequencing used blood, either unsorted or a sorted T cell fraction (not recorded which). V and J are TRBV29-1 and TRBJ1-2; D is unclear. CDR3 residues: CSVANTGGYTF. The CDR3 nucleotides read TGCAGCGTTGCCAACACGGGAGGCTACACCTTC. Full variable domain (missing parts from reference TRBV29-1 and TRBJ1-2): SAVISQKPSRDICQRGTSLTIQCQVDSQVTMMFWYRQQPGQSLTLIATANQGSEATYESGFVIDKFPISRPNLTFSTLTVSNMSPEDSSIYLCSVANTGGYTFGSGTRLTVV.